This entry lists 28 T cell receptor beta chains sequenced from one sample in a study of blood T cell repertoires in COVID-19. Profiling relied on immunoSEQ multiplex PCR, and the TCRdb table lists in-frame clones only, not all of them. The sample records about 360,000 clones, around 87% being singletons. Sequencing used PBMCs or T cells enriched from blood (not recorded which). All receptors come from a man aged 25 to 40 who had recovered from COVID-19.

The rearrangement uses TRBV7-9 and TRBJ2-2; possible D gene TRBD2, 6 bases. The CDR3 is made up of 19 amino acids. The germline gives CDR1 SEHNR, CDR2 FQNEAQ (reference sequence). Trimming cost V 3 bases and J 0 bases, with 20 bases left between them. CDR3 residues: CASSFPPWTTPTNTGELFF. Here the CDR3 DNA reads TGTGCCAGCAGCTTCCCCCCCTGGACTACGCCAACGAACACCGGGGAGCTGTTTTTT. The whole variable domain, remainder taken from reference TRBV7-9 and TRBJ2-2, is DTGVSQNPRHKITKRGQNVTFRCDPISEHNRLYWYRQTLGQGPEFLTYFQNEAQLEKSRLLSDRFSAERPKGSFSTLEIQRTEQGDSAMYLCASSFPPWTTPTNTGELFFGEGSRLTVL.

The J gene is TRBJ1-1, the V gene TRBV6-1; TRBD1 is a possible D gene (6 bases). The CDR3 has 15 residues. V lost 2 bases, J lost 5 bases, and 15 bases lay in between. The V gene's germline CDR1 is MNHNS and CDR2 SASEGT. For the CDR3, the DNA is TGTGCCAGCAGTGAAATGCAGGGGATTGGAACTGAAGCTTTCTTT. Translation gives CASSEMQGIGTEAFF.

This chain connects TRBV7-2 to TRBJ2-2; possible D gene TRBD2, 5 bases. The CDR3 consists of 15 residues. The V end was cut by 5 bases, the J end by 4 bases, with 14 bases between. Germline lookup yields CDR1 SGHTA and CDR2 FQGNSA. DNA of the CDR3: TGTGCCAGCAGCCTTCGAGGGCAATTCACCGGGGAGCTGTTTTTT. This sequence encodes CASSLRGQFTGELFF.

The chain links TRBV7-3 to TRBJ1-1, with unresolved D. The germline V gene encodes CDR1 SGHTA and CDR2 FQGTGA. Trimming pared 0 bases from V and 0 bases from J, leaving 5 bases between. The length of the CDR3 is 14 residues. DNA of the CDR3: TGTGCCAGCAGCTTAACACAGATGAACACTGAAGCTTTCTTT. Protein: CASSLTQMNTEAFF.

This clone was observed a single time. V usage is TRBV18 and J usage is TRBJ2-2, with 9 bases that match TRBD1. V trimming: 4 bases; J trimming: 7 bases; junction bases outside the gene matches: 7. CDR1 is KGHSH, CDR2 LQKENI, per germline. The CDR3 totals 15 residues. The CDR3 sequence: CASSLQGALSGELFF. CDR3 sequence (DNA): TGTGCCAGCTCACTACAGGGGGCGCTGAGCGGGGAGCTGTTTTTT.

This clone occurred a few times. The V call is TRBV5-1, the J call TRBJ1-6; tentative D call: TRBD1 (6 bases). CDR1 and CDR2 (germline): SGHRS, YFSETQ. V lost 0 bases and J lost 9, with 7 bases in between. This CDR3 region has 13 residues. CDR3: CASSLARGSPLHF. The CDR3 DNA follows: TGCGCCAGCAGCTTGGCCAGGGGTTCACCCCTCCACTTT.

The gene calls are TRBV6-2 or TRBV6-3 and TRBJ2-2; TRBD1 matches at 9 bases. The J segment lost 4 bases and the V segment lost 8 bases, leaving 17 bases of the junction unmatched. Germline-derived CDR1 and CDR2 are MNHEY and SVGEGT. This CDR3 has 18 residues. CDR3: CASGPRDRVVVGTGELFF. The CDR3 DNA follows: TGTGCCAGCGGCCCCCGGGACAGGGTAGTTGTTGGCACCGGGGAGCTGTTTTTT.

The rearrangement joins TRBV7-8 to TRBJ1-2, with TRBD1 identical over 8 bases. Germline V gives CDR1 SGHVS, CDR2 FQNEAQ. Losses at the gene ends were 4 bases for V and 5 bases for J; bases not matched to a gene: 9. The CDR3 has 15 amino acids. CDR3 in DNA: TGTGCCAGCAGCTCGACAGGGGCGCGCCTATATGGCTACACCTTC. It codes for CASSSTGARLYGYTF.

The chain links TRBV25-1 to TRBJ1-1; D is ambiguous. V lost 8 bases and J lost 2, with 9 bases in between. Per the germline V gene, CDR1 is MGHDK and CDR2 is SYGVNS. The CDR3 totals 12 residues. CDR3 sequence reads: CASQYSNTEAFF. As DNA, the CDR3 is TGTGCCAGCCAGTATTCTAACACTGAAGCTTTCTTT.

J is TRBJ2-2 and V is TRBV6-5; a possible D gene is TRBD2 (6 bases). Germline V gene lookup returns CDR1 MNHEY and CDR2 SVGAGI. This CDR3 has 14 residues. The V gene lost 0 bases and the J gene lost 7 bases, with 9 bases spanning the gap. This CDR3 reads CASSYSTGDGELFF. The CDR3 nucleotides read TGTGCCAGCAGTTACTCGACGGGGGACGGGGAGCTGTTTTTT.

This sequence joins TRBV10-2 and TRBJ2-7, with D perhaps TRBD1 (5 bases). CDR1 and CDR2 from the germline V gene are WSHSY and SAAADI. The CDR3 totals 15 residues. Deletions cut 6 bases from V and 5 bases from J, with 20 bases between. CDR3 in amino acids: CASRDDSMGLDEQYF. As DNA, the CDR3 is TGCGCCAGCAGGGATGACAGTATGGGCTTAGACGAGCAGTACTTC.

The chain carries TRBV12-3 or TRBV12-4 and TRBJ1-2, with D possibly matching TRBD1 (5 bases). The CDR3 contains 12 residues. Trimming left V 7 bases short and J 8 bases short, with 14 bases between. In DNA, the CDR3 is TGTGCCAGCACCGTGGGGGGGAGAGGCTACACCTTC. Its translation is CASTVGGRGYTF.

The V and J genes are TRBV13 and TRBJ1-6; D is perhaps TRBD1 (6 bases). Trimming removed 0 bases at V and 0 bases at J, with 12 bases between. The V gene's germline CDR1 is PRHDT and CDR2 FYEKMQ (reference sequence). The CDR3 contains 18 residues. The CDR3 loop reads CASSLGQGHGSYNSPLHF. The CDR3 DNA sequence: TGTGCCAGCAGCTTAGGGCAGGGACATGGCTCCTATAATTCACCCCTCCACTTT.

This chain uses TRBV19 with TRBJ1-1; D unresolved. Germline CDR1 reads LNHDA; CDR2 reads SQIVND (reference sequence). The CDR3 is 12 residues long. V lost 5 bases, J lost 4 bases, and 8 bases lay in between. The CDR3 sequence: CASSGPLTEAFF. The CDR3 DNA reads as TGTGCCAGTAGTGGGCCACTCACTGAAGCTTTCTTT.

The chain joins TRBV18 to TRBJ1-2; weak D call: TRBD1 (6 bases). Germline V gene data show CDR1 as KGHSH and CDR2 as LQKENI. The CDR3 totals 16 residues. Deletions cut 3 bases from V and 4 bases from J, with 18 bases between. The CDR3 coding sequence is TGTGCCAGCTCACCGACGGGGGGGGCTGGCGGCTATGGCTACACCTTC. As protein: CASSPTGGAGGYGYTF.

To note about this clone: The germline gene is not matched at one end of the junction; a read error may be the cause. The chain carries TRBV2 and TRBJ2-3, with 7 bases aligning to TRBD1. Germline V gene data show CDR1 as SNHLY and CDR2 as FYNNEI. This CDR3 spans 16 amino acids. This CDR3 reads CASSKAGTDTTDTQYF. CDR3 DNA sequence: TGTGCCAGCAGTAAAGCCGGGACAGACACCACAGATACGCAGTATTTT. The variable domain in full, with the rest retrieved from reference TRBV2 and TRBJ2-3, is EPEVTQTPSHQVTQMGQEVILRCVPISNHLYFYWYRQILGQKVEFLVSFYNNEISEKSEIFDDQFSVERPDGSNFTLKIRSTKLEDSAMYFCASSKAGTDTTDTQYFGPGTRLTVL.

The V call is TRBV30, the J call TRBJ1-1, with TRBD1 as a possible D gene (5 bases). This CDR3 is built from 14 residues. Germline V gene lookup returns CDR1 GTSNPN and CDR2 SVGIG (reference sequence). V gave up 8 bases and J gave up 0 bases, with 16 bases separating them. The DNA for the CDR3 is TGTGCCCAGCAGGCAGGGTTAATGAACACTGAAGCTTTCTTT. Amino acids: CAQQAGLMNTEAFF.

This rearrangement joins TRBV4-3 to TRBJ2-2; maybe TRBD1 (6 bases). The CDR3 covers 14 residues. Trimming stripped 2 bases from V and 7 bases from J, with 11 bases between. Germline V gene data show CDR1 as LGHNA and CDR2 as YSLEER. The CDR3 sequence is CASSQQGLGGELFF. As DNA, the CDR3 is TGCGCCAGCAGCCAACAGGGGTTAGGCGGGGAGCTGTTTTTT.

This CDR3 is CASSELSAAGNTIYF. The DNA of the CDR3 is TGTGCCAGCAGTGAACTGAGTGCCGCTGGAAACACCATATATTTT. This chain connects TRBV25-1 to TRBJ1-3, with no clear D. V lost 2 bases and J 2 bases, leaving 10 bases between the germline ends. This CDR3 has 15 amino acids. CDR1 and CDR2 (germline): MGHDK, SYGVNS.

This chain links TRBV27 with TRBJ2-7, with TRBD2 matching 8 bases. The V gene end was trimmed by 0 bases and the J gene end by 0 bases; junction bases not matched to a gene: 7. Germline CDR1 is MNHEY and CDR2 is SMNVEV (reference sequence). CDR3 length: 17 amino acids. CDR3: CASSLSTREAGSYEQYF. Here the CDR3 DNA reads TGTGCCAGCAGTTTATCAACGCGGGAGGCGGGCTCCTACGAGCAGTACTTC.

The gene calls are TRBV27 and TRBJ1-6; 7 bases align to TRBD1. Germline V gene data show CDR1 as MNHEY and CDR2 as SMNVEV (reference sequence). CDR3 length: 14 residues. Trimming at V came to 3 bases and at J to 7 bases, leaving 3 bases not matched to a gene. The CDR3 DNA follows: TGTGCCAGCAGTTTCAGGGGGTGGAATTCACCCCTCCACTTT. Translated: CASSFRGWNSPLHF.

This clone was detected once. The chain employs TRBV7-9 and TRBJ1-1; TRBD1 is a possible D gene (5 bases). The CDR3 sequence is 13 residues long. Germline V gives CDR1 SEHNR, CDR2 FQNEAQ (reference sequence). V shed 0 bases and J shed 11 bases, with 13 bases lying between them. CDR3 in amino acids: CASSLAGGLTAFF. The CDR3 DNA sequence: TGTGCCAGCAGCTTAGCCGGGGGACTGACCGCTTTCTTT.

The chain links TRBV9 to TRBJ1-1; TRBD1 matches at 7 bases. The V gene end was trimmed by 1 base and the J gene end by 2 bases; junction bases not matched to a gene: 8. CDR1 is SGDLS, CDR2 YYNGEE, per germline. This CDR3 is 16 amino acids long. CDR3 in amino acids: CASSVTGARYNTEAFF. DNA for the CDR3: TGTGCCAGCAGCGTAACAGGGGCGAGGTATAACACTGAAGCTTTCTTT.

This chain uses TRBV4-3 with TRBJ2-7; D might be TRBD2 (6 bases). In germline, CDR1 is LGHNA, CDR2 YSLEER. The V and J ends lost 5 bases and 2 bases respectively, with 19 bases between them. The length of the CDR3 is 16 residues. Here the CDR3 reads CASSSTGSGPPYEQYF. For the CDR3, the DNA is TGCGCCAGCAGCTCTACGGGGAGCGGGCCACCCTACGAGCAGTACTTC.

In its sample, this clone was seen a few times. The chain employs TRBV9 and TRBJ2-7; D is uncertain. This CDR3 comprises 15 residues. V was pared by 0 bases and J by 7 bases, with 17 bases between. Germline values: CDR1 SGDLS, CDR2 YYNGEE. The CDR3 here is CASSVAPGGHREQYF. The CDR3, as DNA: TGTGCCAGCAGCGTAGCTCCGGGTGGCCATCGGGAGCAGTACTTC.

This chain links TRBV7-2 with TRBJ1-2; TRBD1 might be the D (6 bases). Germline assignment: CDR1 SGHTA and CDR2 FQGNSA. The CDR3 length is 12 residues. Trimming removed 7 bases at V and 7 bases at J, with 13 bases between. CDR3 in DNA: TGTGCCAGCAACAGGGAGGGAAGTGGCTACACCTTC. It encodes CASNREGSGYTF.

The chain is built from TRBV7-9 and TRBJ1-1, with D possibly being TRBD1 (6 bases). The V gene lost 4 bases and the J gene lost 1 base, with 13 bases spanning the gap. CDR3 length: 15 amino acids. Germline CDR1 and CDR2: SEHNR and FQNEAQ (reference sequence). The CDR3 DNA reads as TGTGCCAGCAGCTACCGGGACAATGGGAACACTGAAGCTTTCTTT. Its translation is CASSYRDNGNTEAFF.

This chain joins TRBV7-8 and TRBJ2-2; tentatively, D is TRBD1 (5 bases). Trimming cost V 5 bases and J 1 base, with 8 bases left between them. The CDR3 totals 14 residues. Germline values: CDR1 SGHVS, CDR2 FQNEAQ. The CDR3: CASSRGQNTGELFF. The CDR3 DNA sequence: TGTGCCAGCAGCCGCGGACAGAACACCGGGGAGCTGTTTTTT.